The source of this T cell receptor (beta chain) is a study of cytomegalovirus exposure and HLA in healthy donors. Primers: 60 Vbeta forward and 13 Jbeta reverse. The assay was immunoSEQ multiplex PCR, and TCRdb's table has in-frame clones only and misses some. The data show 180,000 or so clones, roughly 77% seen once. This CDR3 has 15 amino acids. V lost 1 base, J lost 0 bases, and 7 bases lay in between. Per the germline V gene, CDR1 is SGHAT and CDR2 is FQNNGV. This TCR was sampled from a woman in her twenties or thirties in good health and CMV-seropositive. Source material: PBMCs. The gene calls are TRBV11-2 and TRBJ2-1; the D gene is possibly TRBD2 (5 bases). The CDR3 coding sequence is TGTGCCAGCAGCTTAGCGGGGAGCTCCTACAATGAGCAGTTCTTC. This gives the protein CASSLAGSSYNEQFF. The variable domain in full, with the rest retrieved from reference TRBV11-2 and TRBJ2-1, is EAGVAQSPRYKIIEKRQSVAFWCNPISGHATLYWYQQILGQGPKLLIQFQNNGVVDDSQLPKDRFSAERLKGVDSTLKIQPAKLEDSAVYLCASSLAGSSYNEQFFGPGTRLTVL.